The next 9 T cell receptor beta chains were all read from a single sample in a study of blood T cell repertoires in COVID-19. Generated by immunoSEQ multiplex PCR, the TCRdb table keeps only in-frame clones and is missing some. The sample lists over 10,000 clones; approximately 80% were seen once. The sample taken for sequencing was peripheral blood. These receptors were taken from a man at least 80 years old with acute or convalescent COVID-19.

This clone appeared a few times. V is TRBV7-2 and J is TRBJ1-5; 7 nucleotides align to TRBD1. Germline V CDR1 and CDR2: SGHTA, FQGNSA. CDR3 length: 15 amino acids. Trimming cost V 3 bases and J 3 bases; bases outside gene matches: 5. CDR3: CASSFSQGDNQPQHF. The CDR3 DNA is TGTGCCAGCAGCTTTTCCCAGGGGGACAATCAGCCCCAGCATTTT.

Only a few counts were recorded for this clone. The chain uses TRBV7-8 and TRBJ1-2; D gene ambiguous. CDR1 and CDR2 (germline): SGHVS, FQNEAQ. The CDR3 is 13 residues long. Between the trimmed V and J ends, which lost 0 bases and 7 bases, there was a span of 9 bases. In DNA form, the CDR3 reads TGTGCCAGCAGCTTAGCGGTTGGAGGTGGCTACACCTTC. This translates into CASSLAVGGGYTF.

The chain uses TRBV21-1 and TRBJ1-6. TRBV21-1 is a documented pseudogene. The CDR3 extends over 16 amino acids. The CDR3, as DNA: TGTGCCAGCAGCAAAGTGGCGGGGGCTCGGAATTCACCCCTCCACTTT. Translation gives CASSKVAGARNSPLHF.

V gene TRBV18 combines with J gene TRBJ1-1, with D maybe TRBD1 (6 bases). Germline V gene lookup returns CDR1 KGHSH and CDR2 LQKENI. This CDR3 region has 14 residues. Between the trimmed V and J ends, which lost 6 bases and 0 bases, there was a span of 11 bases. Here the CDR3 DNA reads TGTGCCAGCTCCGGGACACCGGTGAACACTGAAGCTTTCTTT. Residues: CASSGTPVNTEAFF. Supplemented by reference TRBV18 and TRBJ1-1, the full variable domain reads NAGVMQNPRHLVRRRGQEARLRCSPMKGHSHVYWYRQLPEEGLKFMVYLQKENIIDESGMPKERFSAEFPKEGPSILRIQQVVRGDSAAYFCASSGTPVNTEAFFGQGTRLTVV.

The genes are TRBV4-2 and TRBJ2-3; 10 bases fit TRBD1. This CDR3 has 16 residues. The germline gives CDR1 LGHNA, CDR2 YNFKEQ. Trimming at V came to 0 bases and at J to 6 bases, leaving 6 bases not matched to a gene. The CDR3, as DNA: TGTGCCAGCAGCCAAGACGGACAGGGGGGCCCCGATACGCAGTATTTT. Protein product: CASSQDGQGGPDTQYF.

This clone was seen once. The chain is built from TRBV30 and TRBJ2-6; D remains unclear. The germline V and J ends were trimmed by 4 bases and 4 bases, with 8 bases remaining between them. This CDR3 region has 13 residues. Germline V gene sequence: CDR1 GTSNPN, CDR2 SVGIG (reference sequence). The CDR3 sequence is CAWTLRGANVLTF. The CDR3 nucleotides read TGTGCCTGGACGCTCCGGGGGGCCAACGTCCTGACTTTC. Supplemented by reference TRBV30 and TRBJ2-6, the full variable domain reads SQTIHQWPATLVQPVGSPLSLECTVEGTSNPNLYWYRQAAGRGLQLLFYSVGIGQISSEVPQNLSASRPQDRQFILSSKKLLLSDSGFYLCAWTLRGANVLTFGAGSRLTVL.

The rearrangement joins TRBV5-4 to TRBJ2-3; 7 bases are a match to TRBD2. The CDR3 length is 18 residues. V was pared by 0 bases and J by 0 bases, with 10 bases of the junction left unmatched. CDR1 is SGHNT, CDR2 YYREEE, per germline (reference sequence). The CDR3 protein is CASSLGLGGGGSTDTQYF. DNA of the CDR3: TGTGCCAGCAGCTTGGGTCTGGGAGGCGGGGGAAGCACAGATACGCAGTATTTT.

This clone was recorded once. The chain recombines TRBV20-1 with TRBJ1-4; D call uncertain. The V and J ends lost 3 bases and 0 bases respectively, with 8 bases between them. The V gene's germline CDR1 is DFQATT and CDR2 SNEGSKA (reference sequence). The CDR3 contains 14 residues. The CDR3: CSASSGATNEKLFF. The CDR3 DNA sequence: TGCAGTGCTAGTTCGGGTGCAACTAATGAAAAACTGTTTTTT.

J is TRBJ2-2 and V is TRBV15, with 7 nucleotides matching TRBD1. Losses at the gene ends were 0 bases for V and 1 base for J; bases not matched to a gene: 11. Germline V gene lookup returns CDR1 LNHNV and CDR2 YYDKDF (reference sequence). This CDR3 is 19 amino acids long. The CDR3 loop is CATSRDRFGTVKNTGELFF. The CDR3 DNA is TGTGCCACCAGCAGAGATCGTTTTGGGACAGTCAAGAACACCGGGGAGCTGTTTTTT.